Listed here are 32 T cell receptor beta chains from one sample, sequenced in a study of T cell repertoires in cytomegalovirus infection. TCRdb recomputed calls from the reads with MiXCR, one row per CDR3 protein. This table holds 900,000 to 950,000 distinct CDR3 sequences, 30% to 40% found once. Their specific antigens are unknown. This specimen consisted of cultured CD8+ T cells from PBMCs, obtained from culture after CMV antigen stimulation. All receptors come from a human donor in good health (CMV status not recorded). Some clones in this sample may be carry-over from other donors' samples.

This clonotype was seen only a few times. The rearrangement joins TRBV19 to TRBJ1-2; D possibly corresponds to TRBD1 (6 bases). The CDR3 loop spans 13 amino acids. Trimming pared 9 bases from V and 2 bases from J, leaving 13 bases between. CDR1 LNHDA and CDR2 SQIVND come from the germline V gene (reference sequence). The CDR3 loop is CASQGQPNYGYTF. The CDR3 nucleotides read TGTGCCAGCCAAGGACAGCCAAACTATGGCTACACCTTC.

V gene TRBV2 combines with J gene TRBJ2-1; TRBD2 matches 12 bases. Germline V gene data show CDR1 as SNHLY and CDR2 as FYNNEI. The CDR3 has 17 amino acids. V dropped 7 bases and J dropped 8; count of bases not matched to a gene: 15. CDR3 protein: CASKQTSGGPPRDEQFF. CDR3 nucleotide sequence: TGTGCCAGCAAACAGACTAGCGGGGGCCCCCCCCGGGATGAGCAGTTCTTC.

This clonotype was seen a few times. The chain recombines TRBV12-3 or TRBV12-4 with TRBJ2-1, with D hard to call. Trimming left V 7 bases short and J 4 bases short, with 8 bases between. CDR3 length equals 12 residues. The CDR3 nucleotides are TGTGCCAGCACTCCGGATTACAATGAGCAGTTCTTC. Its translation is CASTPDYNEQFF.

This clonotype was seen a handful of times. As DNA, the CDR3 is TGTGCCAGCACCGTTACAGGGGTGGGCTATGGCTACACCTTC. Its protein is CASTVTGVGYGYTF. The J gene is TRBJ1-2, the V gene TRBV12-3 or TRBV12-4; 7 positions match TRBD1. Unmatched junction bases numbered 9, after V lost 7 bases and J lost 4 bases. This CDR3 has 14 residues.

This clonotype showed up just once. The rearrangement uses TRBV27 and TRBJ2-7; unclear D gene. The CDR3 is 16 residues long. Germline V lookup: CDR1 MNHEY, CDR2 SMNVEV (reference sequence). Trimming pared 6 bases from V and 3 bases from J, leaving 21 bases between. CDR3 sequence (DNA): TGTGCCAGCAGCCCCGGGCTGATGGGCAGGATCTACGAGCAGTACTTC. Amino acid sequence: CASSPGLMGRIYEQYF.

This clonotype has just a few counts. As DNA, the CDR3 is TGTGCCAGCAGCTTAGCGCGTGGCCCCGAGCAGTACTTC. As protein: CASSLARGPEQYF. The chain couples TRBV7-8 to TRBJ2-7; no clear D. The V end was cut by 0 bases, the J end by 6 bases, with 9 bases between. The length of the CDR3 is 13 residues. Germline loops: CDR1 SGHVS, CDR2 FQNEAQ.

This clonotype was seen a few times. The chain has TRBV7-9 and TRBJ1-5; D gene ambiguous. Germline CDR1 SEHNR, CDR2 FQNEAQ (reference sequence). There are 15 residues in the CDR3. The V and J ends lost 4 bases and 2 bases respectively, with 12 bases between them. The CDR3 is CASSSLTDGNQPQHF. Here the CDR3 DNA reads TGTGCCAGCAGCTCCTTAACGGATGGCAATCAGCCCCAGCATTTT.

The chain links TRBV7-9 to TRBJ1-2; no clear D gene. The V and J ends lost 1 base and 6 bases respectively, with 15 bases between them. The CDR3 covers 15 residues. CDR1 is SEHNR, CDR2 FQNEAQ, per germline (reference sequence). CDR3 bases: TGTGCCAGCAGCTTAGAACGACTCCCGCCGGATGGCTACACCTTC. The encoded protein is CASSLERLPPDGYTF.

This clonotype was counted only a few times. The CDR3 bases are TGTGCCAGCAGCTTAGAACAGGGCGCGAATACGCAGTATTTT. Protein product: CASSLEQGANTQYF. This chain joins TRBV7-3 and TRBJ2-3; the D gene is possibly TRBD1 (6 bases). The V end lost 2 bases, the J end lost 7 bases, and 13 bases lay between the germline ends. This CDR3 spans 14 amino acids. CDR1 and CDR2 from the germline V gene are SGHTA and FQGTGA.

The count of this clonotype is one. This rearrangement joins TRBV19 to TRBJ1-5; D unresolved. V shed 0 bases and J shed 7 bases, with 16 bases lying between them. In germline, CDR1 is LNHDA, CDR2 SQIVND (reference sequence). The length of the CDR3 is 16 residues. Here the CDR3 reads CASSIDSDGEDQPQHF. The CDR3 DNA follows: TGTGCCAGTAGTATAGATTCGGATGGGGAAGACCAGCCCCAGCATTTT.

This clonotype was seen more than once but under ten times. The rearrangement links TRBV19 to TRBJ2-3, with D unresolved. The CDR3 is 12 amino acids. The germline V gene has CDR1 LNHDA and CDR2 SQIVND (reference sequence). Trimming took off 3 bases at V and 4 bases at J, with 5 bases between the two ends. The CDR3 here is CASSILPDTQYF. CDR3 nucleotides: TGTGCCAGTAGTATCCTCCCAGATACGCAGTATTTT.

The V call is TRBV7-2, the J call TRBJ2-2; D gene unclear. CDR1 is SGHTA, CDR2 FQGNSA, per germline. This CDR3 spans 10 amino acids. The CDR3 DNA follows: TGTGTCGTCTTCACCGGGGAGCTGTTTTTT. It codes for CVVFTGELFF. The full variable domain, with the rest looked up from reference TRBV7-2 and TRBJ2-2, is GAGVSQSPSNKVTEKGKDVELRCDPISGHTALYWYRQSLGQGLEFLIYFQGNSAPDKSGLPSDRFSAERTGGSVSTLTIQRTQQEDSAVYLCVVFTGELFFGEGSRLTVL.

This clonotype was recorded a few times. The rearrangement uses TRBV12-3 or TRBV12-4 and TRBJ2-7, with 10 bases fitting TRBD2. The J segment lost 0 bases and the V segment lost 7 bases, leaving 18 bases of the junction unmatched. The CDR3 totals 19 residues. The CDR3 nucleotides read TGTGCCAGCAATCTTGGAGCGGGGGGGAAGGTTATTGGCTCCTACGAGCAGTACGTC. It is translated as CASNLGAGGKVIGSYEQYV.

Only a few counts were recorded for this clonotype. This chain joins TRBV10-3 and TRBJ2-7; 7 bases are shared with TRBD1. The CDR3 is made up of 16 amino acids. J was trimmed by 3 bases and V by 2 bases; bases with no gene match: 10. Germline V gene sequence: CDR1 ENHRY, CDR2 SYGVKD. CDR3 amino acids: CAISERGRTGSYEQYV. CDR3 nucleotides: TGTGCCATCAGTGAGCGGGGTAGGACAGGAAGCTACGAGCAGTACGTC.

CDR3: CSVTGTGISYEQYF. CDR3 bases: TGCAGCGTTACCGGGACAGGGATCTCCTACGAGCAGTACTTC. The rearrangement links TRBV29-1 to TRBJ2-7, with 9 bases lining up with TRBD1. J gave up 0 bases and V 5 bases, and 5 bases lay outside the gene matches. The CDR3 spans 14 residues. Germline values: CDR1 SQVTM, CDR2 ANQGSEA.

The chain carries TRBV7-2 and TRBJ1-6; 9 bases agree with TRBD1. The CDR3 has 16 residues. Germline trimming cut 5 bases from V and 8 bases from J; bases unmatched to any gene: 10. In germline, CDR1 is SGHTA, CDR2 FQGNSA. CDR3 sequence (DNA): TGTGCCAGCAGCCACCCCCCGGGACAGGGTTATTCACCCCTCCACTTT. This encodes CASSHPPGQGYSPLHF.

The CDR3 DNA reads TGTGCCAGCAGCTTTACAGGGATGGATGAGCAGTTCTTC. This codes for CASSFTGMDEQFF. The chain joins TRBV5-5 to TRBJ2-1; TRBD1 might be the D (6 bases). From germline, CDR1 is SGHKS and CDR2 YYEKEE (reference sequence). CDR3 length equals 13 residues. Trimming removed 2 bases from V and 8 bases from J, with 11 bases in between.

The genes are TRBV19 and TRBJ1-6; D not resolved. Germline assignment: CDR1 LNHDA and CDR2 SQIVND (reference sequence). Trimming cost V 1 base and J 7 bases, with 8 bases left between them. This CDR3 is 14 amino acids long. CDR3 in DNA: TGTGCCAGTAGTATAGGGCAGCGAAATTCACCCCTCCACTTT. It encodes CASSIGQRNSPLHF.

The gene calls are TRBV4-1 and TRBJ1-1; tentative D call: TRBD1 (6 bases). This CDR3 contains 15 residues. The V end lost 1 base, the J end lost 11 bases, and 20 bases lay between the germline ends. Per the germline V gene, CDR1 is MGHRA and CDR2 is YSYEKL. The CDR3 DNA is TGCGCCAGCAGCCAAGCGGGACAACCGAACTCGGGGGCTTTCTTT. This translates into CASSQAGQPNSGAFF.

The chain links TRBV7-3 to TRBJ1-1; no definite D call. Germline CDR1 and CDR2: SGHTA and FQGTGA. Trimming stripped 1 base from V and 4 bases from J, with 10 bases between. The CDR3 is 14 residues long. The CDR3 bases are TGTGCCAGCAGCTTAAATCGGGGAAGCACTGAAGCTTTCTTT. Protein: CASSLNRGSTEAFF.

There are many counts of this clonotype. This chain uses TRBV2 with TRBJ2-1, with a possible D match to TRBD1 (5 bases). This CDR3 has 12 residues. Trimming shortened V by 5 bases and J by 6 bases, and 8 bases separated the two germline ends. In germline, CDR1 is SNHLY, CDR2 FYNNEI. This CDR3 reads CASSPDSNEQFF. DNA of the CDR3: TGTGCCAGCAGTCCCGACAGCAATGAGCAGTTCTTC.

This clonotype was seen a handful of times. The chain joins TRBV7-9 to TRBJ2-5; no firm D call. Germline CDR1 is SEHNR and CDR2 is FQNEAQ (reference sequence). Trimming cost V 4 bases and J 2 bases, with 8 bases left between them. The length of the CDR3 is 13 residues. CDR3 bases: TGTGCCAGCAGCTCTCCAGAACAAGAGACCCAGTACTTC. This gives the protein CASSSPEQETQYF.

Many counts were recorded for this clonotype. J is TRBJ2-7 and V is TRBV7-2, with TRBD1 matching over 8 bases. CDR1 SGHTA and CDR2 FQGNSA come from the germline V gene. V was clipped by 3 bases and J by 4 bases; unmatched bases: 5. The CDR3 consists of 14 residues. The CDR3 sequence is CASSFVQGGYEQYF. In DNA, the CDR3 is TGTGCCAGCAGCTTCGTACAGGGGGGATACGAGCAGTACTTC.

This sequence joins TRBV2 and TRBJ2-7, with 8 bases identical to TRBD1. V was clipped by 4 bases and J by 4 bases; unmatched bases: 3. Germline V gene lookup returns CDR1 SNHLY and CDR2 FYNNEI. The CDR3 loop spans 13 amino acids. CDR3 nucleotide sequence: TGTGCCAGCAGTGGGACAGGGAAGTACGAGCAGTACTTC. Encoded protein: CASSGTGKYEQYF.

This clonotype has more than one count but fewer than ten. The CDR3 loop reads CASSQGPSSYNEQFF. As DNA, the CDR3 is TGTGCCAGCAGCCAAGGACCGAGCTCCTACAATGAGCAGTTCTTC. The chain uses TRBV14 and TRBJ2-1; D is unresolved. This CDR3 spans 15 amino acids. Germline CDR1 SGHDN, CDR2 FVKESK. V was cut by 1 base and J by 0 bases, with 7 bases left in between.

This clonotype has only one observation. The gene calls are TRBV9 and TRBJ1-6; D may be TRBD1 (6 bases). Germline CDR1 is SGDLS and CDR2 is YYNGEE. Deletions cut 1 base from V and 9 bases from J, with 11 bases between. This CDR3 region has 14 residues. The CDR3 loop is CASSVRQESSPLHF. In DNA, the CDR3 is TGTGCCAGCAGCGTAAGACAGGAAAGTTCACCCCTCCACTTT.

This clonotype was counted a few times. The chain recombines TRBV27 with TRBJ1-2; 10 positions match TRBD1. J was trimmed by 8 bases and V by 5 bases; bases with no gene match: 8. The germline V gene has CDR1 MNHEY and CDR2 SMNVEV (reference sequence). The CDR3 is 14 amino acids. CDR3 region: CASSPGTGALGYTF. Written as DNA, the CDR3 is TGTGCCAGCAGTCCCGGGACAGGGGCTTTAGGCTACACCTTC.

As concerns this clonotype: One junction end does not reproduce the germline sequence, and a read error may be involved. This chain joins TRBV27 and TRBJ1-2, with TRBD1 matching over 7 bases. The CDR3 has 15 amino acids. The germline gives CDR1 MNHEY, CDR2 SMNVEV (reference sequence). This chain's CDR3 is CASSPTGVRDYGYTF. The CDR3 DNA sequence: TGTGCTAGCAGTCCCACAGGGGTTCGTGACTATGGCTACACCTTC.

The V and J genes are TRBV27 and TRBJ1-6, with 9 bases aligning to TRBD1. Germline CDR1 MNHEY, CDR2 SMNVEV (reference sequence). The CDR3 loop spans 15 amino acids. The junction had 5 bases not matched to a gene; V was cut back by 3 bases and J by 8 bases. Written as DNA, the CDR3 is TGTGCCAGCAGTTTTGGGACAGGGTTTTATTCACCCCTCCACTTT. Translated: CASSFGTGFYSPLHF.

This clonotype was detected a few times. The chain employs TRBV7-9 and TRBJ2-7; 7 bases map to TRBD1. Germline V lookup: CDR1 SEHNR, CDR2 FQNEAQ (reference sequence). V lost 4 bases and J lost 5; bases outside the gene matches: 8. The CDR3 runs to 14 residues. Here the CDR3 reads CASSSPRGSHEQYF. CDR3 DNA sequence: TGTGCCAGCAGCTCCCCCAGGGGGAGTCACGAGCAGTACTTC. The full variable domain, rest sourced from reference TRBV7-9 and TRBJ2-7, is DTGVSQNPRHKITKRGQNVTFRCDPISEHNRLYWYRQTLGQGPEFLTYFQNEAQLEKSRLLSDRFSAERPKGSFSTLEIQRTEQGDSAMYLCASSSPRGSHEQYFGPGTRLTVT.

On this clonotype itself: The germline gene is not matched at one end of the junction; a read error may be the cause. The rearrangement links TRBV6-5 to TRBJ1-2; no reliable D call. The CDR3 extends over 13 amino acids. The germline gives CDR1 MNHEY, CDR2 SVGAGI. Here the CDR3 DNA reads TGTGCCAGCAGTTACGAGAGGATTGATGGTTACACCTTC. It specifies CASSYERIDGYTF.

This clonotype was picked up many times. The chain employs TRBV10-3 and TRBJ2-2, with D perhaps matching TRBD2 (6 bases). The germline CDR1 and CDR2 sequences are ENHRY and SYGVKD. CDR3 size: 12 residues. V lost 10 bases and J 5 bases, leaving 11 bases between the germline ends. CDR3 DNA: TGTGCCACATGGGGGGTAACCGGGGAGCTGTTTTTT. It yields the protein CATWGVTGELFF.